Given below is one T cell receptor (beta chain) in context. The data stem from a study of follicular helper T cells after annual influenza vaccination. On the study more broadly: Across the 2013-2014, 2014-2015 and 2015-2016 vaccination seasons, some subjects were resampled.

Documented time point: 2015-2016 season, pre-vaccination. Libraries were prepared by immunoSEQ multiplex PCR; TCRdb keeps only in-frame clonotypes and omits some of them. This table has some 10,000 clones, 82% appearing once. Germline trimming cut 0 bases from V and 3 bases from J; bases unmatched to any gene: 3. Germline V gives CDR1 SGDLS, CDR2 YYNGEE. This CDR3 is 14 amino acids long. V gene TRBV9 combines with J gene TRBJ2-7, with TRBD2 matching over 7 bases. The TCR comes from an adult who received the influenza vaccine. The specimen comprised CXCR5+ CD38- circulating T follicular helper cells from blood, sampled on the day of influenza vaccination. The subset denotes: circulating Tfh, non-naive CD4+CXCR5+PD-1+ (ICOS+CD38+ or ICOS-CD38-). CDR3 protein: CASSVGTRNYEQYF. As DNA, the CDR3 is TGTGCCAGCAGCGTAGGGACTAGGAACTACGAGCAGTACTTC.